This record concerns one T cell receptor (beta chain) sequence. Trimming took 4 bases from V and 2 from J, leaving 10 bases between them. The CDR3 covers 14 residues. From germline, CDR1 is MNHEY and CDR2 SVGAGI. The data are from a study of OX40 agonist ivuxolimab in advanced cancers. Sequencing was performed with immunoSEQ multiplex PCR; in TCRdb, only in-frame clones are kept and a portion is missing. The table records 37,000 or so clones, 74% of them present only once. The sequence derives from an adult with an advanced solid tumor such as melanoma, head and neck, liver or kidney cancer. The sequencing here drew on CD4+ or CD8+ T cells sorted from blood, taken in a trial of the OX40 agonist ivuxolimab. The chain recombines TRBV6-5 with TRBJ2-3; unclear D gene. The CDR3 DNA sequence: TGTGCCAGCAGTTTCACATACTCCACAGATACGCAGTATTTT. Its translation is CASSFTYSTDTQYF.